These 7 T cell receptor beta chains were sequenced from one sample in a study of T cells after somatic rescue of genetic block (dated by TCRdb to the early 2020s). Libraries were built with the immunoSEQ multiplex PCR assay. What TCRdb holds here is the immuneACCESS table cut down to in-frame rearrangements. Part of the clones is not present; checked against another copy, under half of the missing clones reflect an unresolved V gene, and the others are unexplained. The sample table shows around 67,000 clones, and around 90% are seen once. Roughly 2.8% of the sample comes from the top ten. The sequenced sample was peripheral blood mononuclear cells (PBMCs). The receptors come from a man younger than 40.

The chain uses TRBV6-1 and TRBJ2-3; the D gene is possibly TRBD1 (5 bases). The CDR3 length is 15 residues. Trimming left V 2 bases short and J 2 bases short, with 11 bases between. CDR1 MNHNS and CDR2 SASEGT come from the germline V gene. Here the CDR3 reads CASSEWWGPTDTQYF. CDR3 nucleotides: TGTGCCAGCAGTGAATGGTGGGGCCCCACAGATACGCAGTATTTT.

This clone was picked up a small number of times. This chain joins TRBV4-1 and TRBJ2-1; no reliable D call. The length of the CDR3 is 15 residues. Germline loops: CDR1 MGHRA, CDR2 YSYEKL. V was trimmed by 1 base and J by 7 bases, leaving 14 bases between them. The CDR3 reads CASSQGPSGQNEQFF. The CDR3 DNA sequence: TGCGCCAGCAGCCAAGGGCCCTCCGGTCAGAATGAGCAGTTCTTC.

The chain couples TRBV19 to TRBJ1-4; maybe TRBD1 (5 bases). This CDR3 contains 15 residues. Germline V CDR1 and CDR2: LNHDA, SQIVND (reference sequence). The germline V and J ends were trimmed by 4 bases and 0 bases, with 9 bases remaining between them. CDR3 sequence reads: CASSTQQATNEKLFF. The DNA of the CDR3 is TGTGCCAGTAGTACCCAACAGGCAACTAATGAAAAACTGTTTTTT.

V gene TRBV4-1 combines with J gene TRBJ2-6; D uncertain. The V gene's germline CDR1 is MGHRA and CDR2 YSYEKL. Trimming removed 1 base at V and 0 bases at J, with 7 bases between. The CDR3 is made up of 16 amino acids. The CDR3 region has the DNA TGCGCCAGCAGCCAAGTAGTAAGCTCTGGGGCCAACGTCCTGACTTTC. Translating gives CASSQVVSSGANVLTF.

CDR3 region: CASSRGGGNQPQHF. The DNA for the CDR3 is TGTGCCAGCAGTAGGGGAGGCGGCAATCAGCCCCAGCATTTT. V is TRBV6-6 and J is TRBJ1-5; perhaps TRBD1 as D (5 bases). Trimming removed 5 bases at V and 2 bases at J, with 10 bases between. From germline, CDR1 is MNHNY and CDR2 SVGAGI (reference sequence). This CDR3 comprises 14 residues.

V gene TRBV4-1 combines with J gene TRBJ1-1; D is undetermined. V lost 1 base and J lost 6, with 6 bases in between. From germline, CDR1 is MGHRA and CDR2 YSYEKL. This CDR3 contains 12 residues. The CDR3 loop reads CASSQVFSEAFF. As DNA, the CDR3 is TGCGCCAGCAGCCAAGTGTTTTCTGAAGCTTTCTTT.

The chain combines TRBV4-1 with TRBJ2-1, with 11 bases lining up with TRBD2. The J segment lost 8 bases and the V segment lost 4 bases, leaving 13 bases of the junction unmatched. Germline CDR1 reads MGHRA; CDR2 reads YSYEKL. The length of the CDR3 is 17 residues. The CDR3 is CASSLSGLAGGPYEQFF. The CDR3 region has the DNA TGCGCCAGCAGCCTCTCCGGTTTAGCGGGGGGGCCCTATGAGCAGTTCTTC.